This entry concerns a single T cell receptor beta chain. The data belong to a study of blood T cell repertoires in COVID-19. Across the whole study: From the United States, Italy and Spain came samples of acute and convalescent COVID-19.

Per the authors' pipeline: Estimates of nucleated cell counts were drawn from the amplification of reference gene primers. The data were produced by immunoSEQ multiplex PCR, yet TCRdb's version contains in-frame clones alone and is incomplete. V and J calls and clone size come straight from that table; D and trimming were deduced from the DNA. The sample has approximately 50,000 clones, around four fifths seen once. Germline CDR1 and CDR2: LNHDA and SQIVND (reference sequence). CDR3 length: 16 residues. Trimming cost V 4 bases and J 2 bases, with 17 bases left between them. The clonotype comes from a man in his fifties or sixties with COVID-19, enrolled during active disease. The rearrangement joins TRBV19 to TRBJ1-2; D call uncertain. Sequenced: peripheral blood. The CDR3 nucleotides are TGTGCCAGTAGTACAAGTTCCATCGTCCAGAACTATGGCTACACCTTC. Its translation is CASSTSSIVQNYGYTF.